The source of this TCR beta chain is a study of blood T cell repertoires in COVID-19. Here immunoSEQ multiplex PCR was the method, and the copy in TCRdb shows in-frame clones only, minus some. The table includes tens of thousands of clones, about three quarters detected once. Sequenced sample: peripheral blood. The TCR originated in a man between 65 and 79 years old with active or convalescent COVID-19.

This CDR3 is CASSSTTGGLLGSHNEQFF. The CDR3 region has the DNA TGTGCCAGCAGCTCGACGACAGGGGGCCTCCTAGGATCCCACAATGAGCAGTTCTTC. V is TRBV7-3 and J is TRBJ2-1, with TRBD1 identical over 10 bases. The CDR3 length is 19 residues. With V trimmed by 4 bases and J by 5 bases, 17 bases remained unmatched. The germline V gene has CDR1 SGHTA and CDR2 FQGTGA.